This TCR beta chain derives from a study of OX40 agonist ivuxolimab in advanced cancers. Overall study context: A male proportion of over 70% was recorded, with mean age approximately 56 years and range roughly 23 to 79. Of the patients, three showed partial responses, one with hepatocellular carcinoma and two with cutaneous melanoma.

CDR1 and CDR2 from the germline V gene are MDHEN and SYDVKM. This CDR3 is built from 14 residues. V lost 3 bases and J 1 base, leaving 9 bases between the germline ends. About this clone: Its antigen remains unidentified.

Only in-frame clones appear in the TCRdb table, and some are missing; sequencing was by immunoSEQ multiplex PCR. This sample yields tens of thousands of clones, of which around 87% are seen a single time; more than 1.5% belongs to the top ten. Study conclusions and caveats: Among the nonresponders, some also had low normalized T-cell clonal expansion. Both blood CD4+ and CD8+ T cells showed clonal growth by week 6 at 0.1 to 3.0 mg/kg.

Sequenced material: CD4+ or CD8+ T cells sorted from blood, taken in a trial of the OX40 agonist ivuxolimab. The receptor was isolated from an adult with an advanced solid tumor such as melanoma, head and neck, liver or kidney cancer. The V and J genes are TRBV28 and TRBJ1-1, with no clear D. DNA of the CDR3: TGTGCCAGCAGTTTCCGACGGGGGAACACTGAAGCTTTCTTT. This translates into CASSFRRGNTEAFF.